The clone carrying this T cell receptor beta chain occurred many times. Its antigen remains unknown. TCRdb re-called the 5' RACE reads through MiXCR, storing one row per CDR3 protein. Of about 220,000 distinct CDR3 sequences in the sample, approximately 7.3% were seen once. Germline V gene data show CDR1 as SGHRS and CDR2 as YFSETQ. CDR3 length: 14 amino acids. The J segment lost 7 bases and the V segment lost 0 bases, leaving 3 bases of the junction unmatched. The data belong to a study of CD8 T cells in ankylosing spondylitis. The study, taken as a whole, reports: Ankylosing spondylitis blood appeared to be characterized by a TCR beta motif of eight highly homologous variants.

The source is a male donor with ankylosing spondylitis. Sequencing was done on a sample of blood, either unsorted or a sorted T cell fraction (not recorded which). The chain joins TRBV5-1 to TRBJ2-7; TRBD1 matches 11 bases. DNA for the CDR3: TGCGCCAGCAGCTTGGAGGACAGGGGGCTTGAGCAGTACTTC. It codes for CASSLEDRGLEQYF.